The T cell receptor beta chain described here comes from a study of cytomegalovirus exposure and HLA in healthy donors. J gave up 4 bases and V 0 bases, and 9 bases lay outside the gene matches. CDR3 length: 17 residues. Germline loops: CDR1 ENHRY, CDR2 SYGVKD. PCR used 60 Vbeta primers and 13 Jbeta primers. TCRdb's table, derived via immunoSEQ multiplex PCR, lists solely in-frame clones and lacks some. The sample carries under 250,000 clones, around 80% recorded once. General observations from the study: Later work found most CMV-associated TCR beta chains apparently HLA-restricted. Later on, a genetic analysis was performed. It linked a missense variant in DCLRE1C with V- and J-gene trimming of TCR beta.

On this clone: What it binds is unknown.

This TCR derives from a boy aged 5 to 17 in good health and CMV-seronegative. Sequencing input: PBMCs. The chain recombines TRBV10-3 with TRBJ1-1; 9 bases are a match to TRBD1. The DNA of the CDR3 is TGTGCCATCAGTGAGTCGACTTACAGGACAGGGGTCACTGAAGCTTTCTTT. This codes for CAISESTYRTGVTEAFF.